What follows are 29 T cell receptor beta chains derived from one specimen sequenced in a study of blood T cell repertoires in COVID-19. Libraries were prepared by immunoSEQ multiplex PCR; TCRdb keeps only in-frame clonotypes and omits some of them. The data contain roughly 200,000 clones, roughly 85% of them singletons. Specimen: PBMCs or T cells enriched from blood (not recorded which). These TCRs come from a woman in her thirties or forties with acute COVID-19.

The rearrangement joins TRBV27 to TRBJ2-2; 12 bases align to TRBD2. The CDR3 extends over 16 amino acids. The V gene end was trimmed by 7 bases and the J gene end by 5 bases; junction bases not matched to a gene: 8. Germline lookup yields CDR1 MNHEY and CDR2 SMNVEV (reference sequence). The CDR3 loop reads CASISLAGGRTGELFF. The CDR3 region has the DNA TGTGCCAGCATTTCACTAGCGGGAGGTCGTACCGGGGAGCTGTTTTTT.

V gene TRBV12-3 or TRBV12-4 combines with J gene TRBJ1-1; possibly TRBD1 for D (6 bases). The V end lost 6 bases, the J end lost 1 base, and 9 bases lay between the germline ends. CDR3 size: 13 residues. The CDR3 spells CASSRQENTEAFF. The CDR3 coding sequence is TGTGCCAGCAGCCGACAGGAGAACACTGAAGCTTTCTTT.

The V and J genes are TRBV27 and TRBJ2-3; D perhaps matches TRBD2 (6 bases). The CDR3 contains 13 residues. Trimming left V 6 bases short and J 4 bases short, with 11 bases between. Germline CDR1 reads MNHEY; CDR2 reads SMNVEV (reference sequence). The CDR3 nucleotides read TGTGCCAGCAGGGCGACTAGGGCAGATACGCAGTATTTT. This codes for CASRATRADTQYF.

The rearrangement links TRBV19 to TRBJ2-3, with D possibly matching TRBD2 (5 bases). This CDR3 is built from 13 residues. The ends were cut back, 4 bases at V and 1 base at J, with 6 bases in the middle. Germline V gene lookup returns CDR1 LNHDA and CDR2 SQIVND (reference sequence). CDR3 nucleotides: TGTGCCAGTAGTAAAGCGGGCACAGATACGCAGTATTTT. Protein: CASSKAGTDTQYF.

J is TRBJ1-5 and V is TRBV4-2; TRBD1 aligns across 9 bases. This CDR3 is built from 19 residues. Germline CDR1 and CDR2: LGHNA and YNFKEQ. With 2 bases clipped from V and 1 base from J, the junction kept 12 bases outside the gene matches. Here the CDR3 reads CASSQTPGQGRGSNQPQHF. The CDR3 nucleotides read TGTGCCAGCAGCCAAACACCGGGACAGGGAAGGGGCAGCAATCAGCCCCAGCATTTT.

V and J are TRBV2 and TRBJ2-2; 9 bases map to TRBD2. J gave up 7 bases and V 7 bases, and 7 bases lay outside the gene matches. Germline V gene data show CDR1 as SNHLY and CDR2 as FYNNEI. The CDR3 consists of 14 residues. In DNA, the CDR3 is TGTGCCAGCAAGGGTAGCGGGAGAGACGGGGAGCTGTTTTTT. It translates to CASKGSGRDGELFF.

V gene TRBV27 combines with J gene TRBJ2-3; D is uncertain. The germline V gene encodes CDR1 MNHEY and CDR2 SMNVEV (reference sequence). V lost 2 bases and J 4 bases, leaving 7 bases between the germline ends. This CDR3 is built from 13 residues. The chain's CDR3 is CASSLGAADTQYF. The CDR3 DNA follows: TGTGCCAGCAGTTTAGGCGCGGCAGATACGCAGTATTTT.

The CDR3 region is CASSLGGGTGESYEQYF. The CDR3 coding sequence is TGTGCCAGCAGCTTAGGCGGGGGGACAGGGGAATCCTACGAGCAGTACTTC. This rearrangement joins TRBV11-2 to TRBJ2-7; 10 nucleotides match TRBD1. V dropped 1 base and J dropped 1; count of bases not matched to a gene: 7. Germline V gene sequence: CDR1 SGHAT, CDR2 FQNNGV. This CDR3 contains 17 residues. Supplemented by reference TRBV11-2 and TRBJ2-7, the full variable domain reads EAGVAQSPRYKIIEKRQSVAFWCNPISGHATLYWYQQILGQGPKLLIQFQNNGVVDDSQLPKDRFSAERLKGVDSTLKIQPAKLEDSAVYLCASSLGGGTGESYEQYFGPGTRLTVT.

This clone has only a few counts. The genes are TRBV1 and TRBJ2-7; the D call TRBD2 from the table was never checked on the DNA. TRBV1 is described as a pseudogene. CDR3 length: 16 amino acids. CDR3 sequence (DNA): TGCACCAGCAGCCAAGTGGGGAGGCTAGCGGTGAACGAGCAGTACTTC. This encodes CTSSQVGRLAVNEQYF.

The rearrangement links TRBV28 to TRBJ2-7; 8 bases are a match to TRBD2. V shed 7 bases, J shed 4 bases, and the junction held 3 bases outside the gene matches. The CDR3 is made up of 12 amino acids. Germline CDR1 is MDHEN and CDR2 is SYDVKM. The CDR3 loop reads CASTTGGYEQYF. CDR3 bases: TGTGCCAGCACCACGGGGGGGTACGAGCAGTACTTC.

The chain is built from TRBV6-6 and TRBJ2-3; D gene ambiguous. The ends were cut back, 2 bases at V and 0 bases at J, with 12 bases in the middle. CDR1 and CDR2 from the germline V gene are MNHNY and SVGAGI (reference sequence). The CDR3 runs to 16 residues. The CDR3 bases are TGTGCCAGCAGTTACGGCTTGGGCAGAAGCACAGATACGCAGTATTTT. As protein: CASSYGLGRSTDTQYF.

This clone appeared once. The chain uses TRBV28 and TRBJ2-1; TRBD1 matches at 8 bases. The CDR3 is made up of 15 amino acids. V shed 3 bases, J shed 7 bases, and the junction held 8 bases outside the gene matches. Germline values: CDR1 MDHEN, CDR2 SYDVKM. CDR3 nucleotide sequence: TGTGCCAGCAGTTTCCCGAGACAGGGGAGGAATGAGCAGTTCTTC. Translation gives CASSFPRQGRNEQFF.

This clone occurred a few times. V usage is TRBV7-9 and J usage is TRBJ2-1; D might be TRBD2 (5 bases). The CDR3 is 12 residues long. Germline loops: CDR1 SEHNR, CDR2 FQNEAQ (reference sequence). Between the trimmed V and J ends, which lost 4 bases and 8 bases, there was a span of 9 bases. CDR3 in amino acids: CASSSEGHEQFF. The CDR3 DNA reads TGTGCCAGCAGCTCCGAGGGCCATGAGCAGTTCTTC.

To note about this clone: Other DNA sequences in the same sample also yield this CDR3. The CDR3 bases are TGTGCCAGTAGTATTCAGGGGGAGAATCAGCCCCAGCATTTT. Protein product: CASSIQGENQPQHF. This rearrangement joins TRBV19 to TRBJ1-5; 7 nucleotides agree with TRBD1. The CDR3 has 14 amino acids. With 3 bases clipped from V and 4 bases from J, the junction kept 3 bases outside the gene matches. Germline V CDR1 and CDR2: LNHDA, SQIVND (reference sequence).

This chain connects TRBV19 to TRBJ1-2, with 9 bases fitting TRBD1. With 7 bases clipped from V and 6 bases from J, the junction kept 6 bases outside the gene matches. Germline values: CDR1 LNHDA, CDR2 SQIVND (reference sequence). The CDR3 totals 13 residues. The CDR3 DNA sequence: TGTGCCAGTATTCCCACAGGGGGCCATGGCTACACCTTC. Protein: CASIPTGGHGYTF.

The chain is built from TRBV14 and TRBJ1-2; a possible D gene is TRBD1 (5 bases). CDR1 and CDR2 from the germline V gene are SGHDN and FVKESK. CDR3 length: 14 amino acids. The germline V and J ends were trimmed by 0 bases and 5 bases, with 10 bases remaining between them. The CDR3 loop is CASSQDRGIYGYTF. The CDR3 nucleotides are TGTGCCAGCAGCCAAGATCGGGGGATTTATGGCTACACCTTC.

The J gene is TRBJ1-3, the V gene TRBV28; D perhaps matches TRBD1 (6 bases). This CDR3 spans 14 amino acids. Trimming stripped 5 bases from V and 3 bases from J, with 11 bases between. Germline values: CDR1 MDHEN, CDR2 SYDVKM. CDR3: CASSQGPGGNTIYF. DNA of the CDR3: TGTGCCAGCAGTCAGGGGCCGGGTGGAAACACCATATATTTT.

The genes are TRBV6-4 and TRBJ2-1; 13 nucleotides align to TRBD2. Germline CDR1 reads MRHNA; CDR2 reads SNTAGT. Unmatched junction bases numbered 12, after V lost 4 bases and J lost 6 bases. This CDR3 has 18 residues. CDR3 nucleotide sequence: TGTGCCAGCAGTGCTCTGGGACTAGCGGGACCCCCACCCAATGAGCAGTTCTTC. Protein product: CASSALGLAGPPPNEQFF.

The chain is built from TRBV18 and TRBJ2-1, with TRBD1 as a possible D gene (5 bases). Germline loops: CDR1 KGHSH, CDR2 LQKENI. V gave up 3 bases and J gave up 6 bases, with 21 bases separating them. This CDR3 spans 17 amino acids. The DNA for the CDR3 is TGTGCCAGCTCACCCCAGGCCAGGGTAAGGGCAAGCAATGAGCAGTTCTTC. Amino acid sequence: CASSPQARVRASNEQFF.

The rearrangement uses TRBV6-2 or TRBV6-3 and TRBJ2-3; 8 bases match TRBD1. The CDR3 extends over 15 amino acids. J gave up 4 bases and V 2 bases, and 5 bases lay outside the gene matches. Germline-derived CDR1 and CDR2 are MNHEY and SVGEGT. In DNA, the CDR3 is TGTGCCAGCAGTTACCTCGGGACAGGATCAGATACGCAGTATTTT. Its protein is CASSYLGTGSDTQYF.

The rearrangement links TRBV5-5 to TRBJ1-5; D not certain. This CDR3 is 15 amino acids long. V was cut by 0 bases and J by 5 bases, with 12 bases left in between. CDR1 is SGHKS, CDR2 YYEKEE, per germline (reference sequence). The CDR3 reads CASSLDVGVDQPQHF. The CDR3 DNA reads as TGTGCCAGCAGCTTGGACGTAGGAGTGGATCAGCCCCAGCATTTT.

The chain is built from TRBV20-1 and TRBJ2-7, with D possibly being TRBD2 (5 bases). The V gene's germline CDR1 is DFQATT and CDR2 SNEGSKA (reference sequence). The CDR3 covers 11 residues. Trimming cost V 8 bases and J 5 bases, with 13 bases left between them. The CDR3 spells CSTGPGNEQYF. Here the CDR3 DNA reads TGCAGTACCGGACCCGGGAACGAGCAGTACTTC.

The rearrangement joins TRBV11-3 to TRBJ2-7, with D hard to call. Germline-derived CDR1 and CDR2 are SGHNT and YENEEA. CDR3 length: 14 residues. V lost 5 bases and J lost 3, with 14 bases in between. This CDR3 reads CASSLRGLDYEQYF. The DNA of the CDR3 is TGTGCCAGCAGCCTACGAGGTTTGGACTACGAGCAGTACTTC.

The rearrangement links TRBV19 to TRBJ2-5, with 8 bases aligning to TRBD1. CDR1 and CDR2 from the germline V gene are LNHDA and SQIVND (reference sequence). V gave up 5 bases and J gave up 0 bases; unmatched junction bases: 5. The CDR3 consists of 15 residues. CDR3 bases: TGTGCCAGTAGTCGGACAGGGACTTACCAAGAGACCCAGTACTTC. As protein: CASSRTGTYQETQYF.

The chain combines TRBV28 with TRBJ1-5; D ambiguous. Germline V gene lookup returns CDR1 MDHEN and CDR2 SYDVKM. V dropped 1 base and J dropped 6 bases, with 10 bases sitting between them. This CDR3 contains 14 residues. CDR3 in amino acids: CASSLLREVQPQHF. CDR3 bases: TGTGCCAGCAGTTTATTACGTGAGGTTCAGCCCCAGCATTTT. The entire variable domain, with the rest obtained from reference TRBV28 and TRBJ1-5, is as follows: DVKVTQSSRYLVKRTGEKVFLECVQDMDHENMFWYRQDPGLGLRLIYFSYDVKMKEKGDIPEGYSVSREKKERFSLILESASTNQTSMYLCASSLLREVQPQHFGDGTRLSIL.

The V call is TRBV29-1, the J call TRBJ1-1; D not resolved. Trimming shortened V by 4 bases and J by 4 bases, and 7 bases separated the two germline ends. In germline, CDR1 is SQVTM, CDR2 ANQGSEA. CDR3 length: 11 residues. The chain's CDR3 is CSVAESTEAFF. DNA for the CDR3: TGCAGCGTTGCGGAGAGCACTGAAGCTTTCTTT. Combining the CDR3 with reference TRBV29-1 and TRBJ1-1 gives the whole variable domain SAVISQKPSRDICQRGTSLTIQCQVDSQVTMMFWYRQQPGQSLTLIATANQGSEATYESGFVIDKFPISRPNLTFSTLTVSNMSPEDSSIYLCSVAESTEAFFGQGTRLTVV.

The chain joins TRBV19 to TRBJ1-2, with D perhaps TRBD1 (5 bases). V lost 6 bases and J lost 0, with 11 bases in between. CDR1 and CDR2 from the germline V gene are LNHDA and SQIVND (reference sequence). The CDR3 is 14 residues long. CDR3 sequence: CASRPGGSNYGYTF. The CDR3 DNA reads TGTGCCAGTAGGCCCGGGGGTTCTAACTATGGCTACACCTTC.

The rearrangement links TRBV29-1 to TRBJ1-1; D is perhaps TRBD1 (5 bases). CDR3 length: 15 residues. Looked up from germline, CDR1 is SQVTM and CDR2 is ANQGSEA. With 6 bases removed from V and 5 bases from J, the gap between germline ends came to 22 bases. This CDR3 reads CSVGRASYRGTEAFF. In DNA form, the CDR3 reads TGCAGCGTCGGCCGGGCCTCCTACCGGGGGACTGAAGCTTTCTTT.

The J gene is TRBJ1-3, the V gene TRBV19; maybe TRBD1 (5 bases). V was shortened by 6 bases and J by 0 bases, with 9 bases between the two germline ends. The CDR3 spans 14 residues. Looked up from germline, CDR1 is LNHDA and CDR2 is SQIVND (reference sequence). The CDR3 DNA reads TGTGCCAGTAGGGGGGGGAGCTCTGGAAACACCATATATTTT. Translation: CASRGGSSGNTIYF.